The 30 T cell receptor beta chains reported below all come from one sample, sequenced in a study of blood T cells in healthy people across ages. Primed by a sample-barcoded 5' primer and a J-beta primer mix, a second PCR proceeded for 7 to 11 cycles. Each CDR3 protein gets one entry after TCRdb re-called the 5' RACE reads with MiXCR. The table shows nearly 1 million distinct CDR3 sequences, with roughly half occurring only once. Sequencing used blood. All receptors come from a woman aged 55-75 years in good health.

This clonotype was detected only a few times. The chain joins TRBV29-1 to TRBJ1-1; D not resolved. The CDR3 covers 12 residues. V was clipped by 6 bases and J by 4 bases, with 12 bases between them. CDR1 is SQVTM, CDR2 ANQGSEA, per germline. CDR3 sequence reads: CSVAAGTTEAFF. The CDR3 bases are TGCAGCGTCGCGGCGGGTACCACTGAAGCTTTCTTT. Full variable domain (remainder filled in from reference TRBV29-1 and TRBJ1-1): SAVISQKPSRDICQRGTSLTIQCQVDSQVTMMFWYRQQPGQSLTLIATANQGSEATYESGFVIDKFPISRPNLTFSTLTVSNMSPEDSSIYLCSVAAGTTEAFFGQGTRLTVV.

The chain combines TRBV5-1 with TRBJ2-3; 7 nucleotides match TRBD2. The V gene end was trimmed by 4 bases and the J gene end by 0 bases; junction bases not matched to a gene: 8. The germline V gene encodes CDR1 SGHRS and CDR2 YFSETQ. The CDR3 loop spans 16 amino acids. Here the CDR3 DNA reads TGCGCCAGCAGCCGGCGGGCGGGAGAGAGCACAGATACGCAGTATTTT. This encodes CASSRRAGESTDTQYF.

V is TRBV7-2 and J is TRBJ1-2, with 9 bases matching TRBD1. The ends lost 5 bases at V and 7 bases at J; junction bases unmatched: 11. The CDR3 totals 15 residues. Germline CDR1 reads SGHTA; CDR2 reads FQGNSA. The CDR3 nucleotides read TGTGCCAGCAGCGCCACAGGGGGCGCCGGGGTTGGCTACACCTTC. Translating it yields CASSATGGAGVGYTF.

This clonotype has a single count. The chain has TRBV6-5 and TRBJ1-2; D is unresolved. Germline V gene lookup returns CDR1 MNHEY and CDR2 SVGAGI. The CDR3 covers 14 residues. V lost 0 bases to trimming and J lost 7 bases, with 12 bases between them. CDR3 region: CASSYSTPPCGYTF. Written as DNA, the CDR3 is TGTGCCAGCAGTTACTCTACTCCTCCCTGTGGCTACACCTTC.

This chain connects TRBV4-1 to TRBJ1-5; tentatively, D is TRBD1 (5 bases). Germline V CDR1 and CDR2: MGHRA, YSYEKL. This CDR3 comprises 16 residues. The V gene lost 5 bases and the J gene lost 2 bases, with 16 bases spanning the gap. DNA of the CDR3: TGCGCCAGCAGCACATTCCAGGGAGGGGGCAATCAGCCCCAGCATTTT. Translation: CASSTFQGGGNQPQHF.

This chain connects TRBV6-5 to TRBJ2-5; 7 nucleotides match TRBD1. CDR1 MNHEY and CDR2 SVGAGI come from the germline V gene. This CDR3 contains 14 residues. V shed 3 bases, J shed 2 bases, and the junction held 3 bases outside the gene matches. CDR3 sequence (DNA): TGTGCCAGCAGTTATGGACAGGAGCAAGAGACCCAGTACTTC. Residues: CASSYGQEQETQYF.

This clonotype has just a few counts. The rearrangement uses TRBV20-1 and TRBJ2-7; 8 nucleotides align to TRBD2. Trimming took 3 bases from V and 6 from J; bases not matched to a gene: 13. Germline V gene sequence: CDR1 DFQATT, CDR2 SNEGSKA (reference sequence). CDR3 size: 15 residues. Here the CDR3 reads CSARTSEKLLSEQYF. CDR3 DNA: TGCAGTGCTAGGACTAGCGAGAAACTACTATCCGAGCAGTACTTC.

Details on this clonotype: An end of the junction differs from the germline gene, which may be a read error. V and J are TRBV24-1 and TRBJ2-1, with TRBD2 matching 10 bases. There are 16 residues in the CDR3. CDR1 KGHDR and CDR2 SFDVKD come from the germline V gene. Here the CDR3 reads CATSETLGLANNEQFF. The CDR3 nucleotides are TGTGCCACTAGTGAAACGTTGGGACTAGCGAACAATGAGCAGTTCTTC.

CDR3 sequence (DNA): TGTGCCAGCACGCAGACGGGTGTTTGGTCCTACGAGCAGTACTTC. Translating gives CASTQTGVWSYEQYF. The chain links TRBV6-2 or TRBV6-3 to TRBJ2-7; no clear D. V was pared by 7 bases and J by 1 base, with 17 bases between. The CDR3 consists of 15 residues. Germline V gives CDR1 MNHEY, CDR2 SVGEGT.

This clonotype was recorded a few times. The rearrangement links TRBV11-2 to TRBJ2-5; TRBD1 matches at 8 bases. Germline loops: CDR1 SGHAT, CDR2 FQNNGV. V trimming: 4 bases; J trimming: 6 bases; junction bases outside the gene matches: 10. This CDR3 is built from 15 residues. CDR3 bases: TGTGCCAGCAGCTCCAGGGGACAGGTTCCACAGACCCAGTACTTC. The encoded protein is CASSSRGQVPQTQYF.

The chain has TRBV9 and TRBJ1-2; no reliable D call. V dropped 4 bases and J dropped 3 bases, with 22 bases sitting between them. The CDR3 sequence is 17 residues long. Per germline, CDR1 SGDLS and CDR2 YYNGEE. DNA of the CDR3: TGTGCCAGCAGCCCTACTCGTCTCCCGAAAAACTACTATGGCTACACCTTC. Its protein product is CASSPTRLPKNYYGYTF.

This clonotype appeared a single time. The rearrangement links TRBV15 to TRBJ2-4, with 7 bases aligning to TRBD1. V was clipped by 3 bases and J by 0 bases; unmatched bases: 5. The length of the CDR3 is 16 residues. Germline CDR1 LNHNV, CDR2 YYDKDF (reference sequence). CDR3 coding DNA: TGTGCCACCAGCAGGGGGACAGCCCTAGCCAAAAACATTCAGTACTTC. Translation: CATSRGTALAKNIQYF.

The V and J genes are TRBV28 and TRBJ2-7; 7 positions match TRBD1. Germline V CDR1 and CDR2: MDHEN, SYDVKM. The length of the CDR3 is 15 residues. Trimming at V came to 4 bases and at J to 3 bases, leaving 9 bases not matched to a gene. CDR3 residues: CASSWTGQWVYEQYF. The CDR3 DNA follows: TGTGCCAGCAGTTGGACAGGCCAATGGGTCTACGAGCAGTACTTC.

V and J are TRBV27 and TRBJ2-1, with D perhaps TRBD2 (5 bases). Germline CDR1 is MNHEY and CDR2 is SMNVEV (reference sequence). This CDR3 has 14 amino acids. Deletions cut 7 bases from V and 4 bases from J, with 14 bases between. The CDR3 here is CASNFWSGYNEQFF. The CDR3 coding sequence is TGTGCCAGCAATTTCTGGAGCGGATACAATGAGCAGTTCTTC.

The gene calls are TRBV6-6 and TRBJ2-5; TRBD1 matches 11 bases. Gene TRBJ2-7 matches the end of the DNA better, so the J call may be wrong. Germline-derived CDR1 and CDR2 are MNHNY and SVGAGI (reference sequence). The CDR3 covers 14 residues. CDR3 amino acids: CASSYGTGGYEQYF. DNA of the CDR3: TGTGCCAGCAGTTACGGGACAGGGGGCTACGAGCAGTACTTC.

A few counts support this clonotype. The CDR3 reads CSVGAENNYGYTF. The CDR3 DNA reads TGCAGCGTTGGAGCGGAGAATAACTATGGCTACACCTTC. The chain has TRBV29-1 and TRBJ1-2; D remains unclear. The length of the CDR3 is 13 residues. V lost 4 bases and J 1 base, leaving 10 bases between the germline ends. In germline, CDR1 is SQVTM, CDR2 ANQGSEA.

This clonotype has only a few counts. V is TRBV5-1 and J is TRBJ1-2, with a possible D match to TRBD1 (5 bases). V lost 1 base, J lost 8 bases, and 15 bases lay in between. The CDR3 has 14 amino acids. The germline V gene has CDR1 SGHRS and CDR2 YFSETQ. The CDR3 region is CASSLNLGRLGYTF. CDR3 nucleotide sequence: TGCGCCAGCAGCTTGAACTTGGGACGCCTCGGCTACACCTTC.

This chain joins TRBV18 and TRBJ1-2; 7 bases line up with TRBD1. From germline, CDR1 is KGHSH and CDR2 LQKENI. The CDR3 length is 13 residues. V gave up 4 bases and J gave up 7 bases; unmatched junction bases: 6. CDR3 protein: CASSLQGVRGYTF. The DNA of the CDR3 is TGTGCCAGCTCACTCCAGGGGGTGCGTGGCTACACCTTC.

This sequence joins TRBV7-2 and TRBJ2-1; tentatively, D is TRBD2 (6 bases). From germline, CDR1 is SGHTA and CDR2 FQGNSA. The CDR3 totals 15 residues. V lost 5 bases, J lost 2 bases, and 13 bases lay in between. The DNA of the CDR3 is TGTGCCAGCAGCACATTAGCGGCAGCCTACAATGAGCAGTTCTTC. Encoded protein: CASSTLAAAYNEQFF.

J is TRBJ2-3 and V is TRBV20-1; tentatively, D is TRBD2 (5 bases). Deletions cut 3 bases from V and 4 bases from J, with 17 bases between. CDR3 size: 15 residues. CDR1 is DFQATT and CDR2 is SNEGSKA in the germline V gene (reference sequence). The CDR3 nucleotides are TGCAGTGCTAGTGTGGCGGGTTCCCCCGCAGATACGCAGTATTTT. This encodes CSASVAGSPADTQYF.

The chain carries TRBV24-1 and TRBJ1-5; TRBD1 might be the D (5 bases). The CDR3 is 15 amino acids. V lost 3 bases, J lost 1 base, and 9 bases lay in between. Germline loops: CDR1 KGHDR, CDR2 SFDVKD. The CDR3 reads CATSDHGGSNQPQHF. The CDR3 nucleotides read TGTGCCACCAGTGATCACGGGGGAAGCAATCAGCCCCAGCATTTT.

The chain employs TRBV21-1 and TRBJ2-7; the table's D gene call, TRBD2, was not cross checked with the DNA. TRBV21-1 counts as a pseudogene. The CDR3 totals 21 residues. The CDR3 sequence: CASSPEGCGRADESSSYEQYF. The DNA for the CDR3 is TGTGCCAGCAGCCCCGAGGGGTGTGGGAGGGCCGATGAGTCCTCCTCCTACGAGCAGTACTTC.

V gene TRBV12-3 or TRBV12-4 combines with J gene TRBJ2-4; the D is unclear. The CDR3 contains 14 residues. V was cut by 3 bases and J by 1 base, with 7 bases left in between. CDR3 protein: CASSLDGAKNIQYF. CDR3 DNA sequence: TGTGCCAGCAGTTTGGATGGGGCCAAAAACATTCAGTACTTC.

The chain carries TRBV28 and TRBJ2-3; D perhaps matches TRBD1 (5 bases). The V gene's germline CDR1 is MDHEN and CDR2 SYDVKM. Trimming removed 6 bases from V and 2 bases from J, with 9 bases in between. The CDR3 contains 13 residues. CDR3 in amino acids: CASRDTDTDTQYF. The CDR3 nucleotides read TGTGCCAGCAGGGACACCGACACAGATACGCAGTATTTT.

This chain links TRBV27 with TRBJ2-5; 9 bases are shared with TRBD2. Germline lookup yields CDR1 MNHEY and CDR2 SMNVEV (reference sequence). The CDR3 loop spans 14 amino acids. V was pared by 11 bases and J by 4 bases, with 11 bases of the junction left unmatched. CDR3 sequence (DNA): TGTGCCGGCTCAGGACTAGCGAAACGAGAGACCCAGTACTTC. This sequence encodes CAGSGLAKRETQYF.

The CDR3 here is CASSALAGASGEQYF. CDR3 DNA sequence: TGTGCCAGCAGCGCCCTAGCGGGAGCCTCTGGGGAGCAGTACTTC. V usage is TRBV3-1 and J usage is TRBJ2-7; 10 nucleotides line up with TRBD2. The CDR3 length is 15 residues. After removal of 5 bases from V and 7 bases from J, the junction contained 11 bases not matched to a gene. Germline V gene data show CDR1 as LGHDT and CDR2 as YNNKEL (reference sequence).

This chain joins TRBV29-1 and TRBJ2-5; possible D gene TRBD2, 6 bases. Per the germline V gene, CDR1 is SQVTM and CDR2 is ANQGSEA. Between the trimmed V and J ends, which lost 4 bases and 4 bases, there was a span of 10 bases. The CDR3 is made up of 12 amino acids. The CDR3 bases are TGCAGCGTTGGGGGGGTGGGAGAGACCCAGTACTTC. It translates to CSVGGVGETQYF.

The chain couples TRBV4-1 to TRBJ2-2; D remains unclear. With 4 bases removed from V and 5 bases from J, the gap between germline ends came to 8 bases. The germline V gene encodes CDR1 MGHRA and CDR2 YSYEKL. CDR3 length equals 13 residues. CDR3: CASSPLSTGELFF. As DNA, the CDR3 is TGCGCCAGCAGCCCCTTGTCTACCGGGGAGCTGTTTTTT.

This clonotype appeared a few times. The CDR3 nucleotides read TGTGCCAGCAGTTACGGACAGGGTTTATACGAGCAGTACTTC. The encoded protein is CASSYGQGLYEQYF. J is TRBJ2-7 and V is TRBV5-6; 8 nucleotides align to TRBD1. Germline trimming cut 5 bases from V and 4 bases from J; bases unmatched to any gene: 8. This CDR3 is built from 14 residues. Per the germline V gene, CDR1 is SGHDT and CDR2 is YYEEEE. The full variable domain, in which reference TRBV5-6 and TRBJ2-7 provide the parts outside the CDR3, is DAGVTQSPTHLIKTRGQQVTLRCSPKSGHDTVSWYQQALGQGPQFIFQYYEEEERQRGNFPDRFSGHQFPNYSSELNVNALLLGDSALYLCASSYGQGLYEQYFGPGTRLTVT.

The V and J genes are TRBV7-9 and TRBJ2-2; no definite D call. V shed 4 bases and J shed 11 bases, with 14 bases lying between them. This CDR3 contains 13 residues. Germline CDR1 SEHNR, CDR2 FQNEAQ (reference sequence). This CDR3 reads CASSSDTRIELFF. CDR3 bases: TGTGCCAGCAGCTCCGACACCCGAATTGAGCTGTTTTTT.